The next 29 T cell receptor beta chains were all read from a single sample in a study of breast tumors, draining lymph nodes, adjacent tissues (dated by TCRdb to 2016 to 2017). To prepare the library, multiplex PCR was applied. Data came from an Illumina HiSeq 2000. TCRdb ran its own pipeline on the public reads, namely fastp trimming at Q25 and MiXCR clone calling, and kept in-frame beta chains. Rows merge per CDR3 protein into single entries with the most common DNA and genes. Recorded for this sample are about 180,000 distinct CDR3 sequences; approximately 30% of them occurred a single time. Over 3.5% of the sample goes to the ten largest clones. Lymph node samples were obtained from the axillary draining lymph nodes of breast cancer patients. Sequenced input: axillary lymph node tissue. Source of these receptors: a female donor with breast cancer. Some clones in this sample may be carry-over from other donors' samples.

Sample share makes this clonotype medium-sized. The chain joins TRBV20-1 to TRBJ2-5, with D uncertain. Trimming removed 0 bases from V and 4 bases from J, with 15 bases in between. This CDR3 is built from 15 residues. Germline V gene lookup returns CDR1 DFQATT and CDR2 SNEGSKA (reference sequence). The CDR3 DNA follows: TGCAGTGCTAGAGACCGAACGGACGACCCAGAGACCCAGTACTTC. It codes for CSARDRTDDPETQYF.

This clonotype was found many times. V gene TRBV7-8 combines with J gene TRBJ2-1, with 8 bases that match TRBD2. The germline gives CDR1 SGHVS, CDR2 FQNEAQ. V shed 5 bases, J shed 4 bases, and the junction held 13 bases outside the gene matches. The CDR3 is made up of 17 amino acids. The CDR3 DNA reads TGTGCCAGCAGCCAGGTTTCTAGCGGGCGCCTTTACAATGAGCAGTTCTTC. As protein: CASSQVSSGRLYNEQFF. Using reference TRBV7-8 and TRBJ2-1 for the parts outside the CDR3, the full variable domain is GAGVSQSPRYKVAKRGQDVALRCDPISGHVSLFWYQQALGQGPEFLTYFQNEAQLDKSGLPSDRFFAERPEGSVSTLKIQRTQQEDSAVYLCASSQVSSGRLYNEQFFGPGTRLTVL.

In this sample, this clonotype turned up many times. The CDR3 protein is CAWDIYNSPLHF. The CDR3 region has the DNA TGTGCCTGGGATATCTATAATTCACCCCTCCACTTT. The chain combines TRBV30 with TRBJ1-6; D not certain. The V end was cut by 5 bases, the J end by 3 bases, with 5 bases between. CDR1 and CDR2 from the germline V gene are GTSNPN and SVGIG (reference sequence). There are 12 residues in the CDR3.

This rearrangement joins TRBV7-2 to TRBJ2-7; TRBD1 matches 9 bases. With 2 bases clipped from V and 5 bases from J, the junction kept 7 bases outside the gene matches. CDR3 length equals 15 residues. The germline V gene has CDR1 SGHTA and CDR2 FQGNSA. This chain's CDR3 is CASSLKTGGAHEQYF. The DNA of the CDR3 is TGTGCCAGCAGCTTAAAGACAGGGGGGGCCCACGAGCAGTACTTC.

This clonotype occurred many times. This chain uses TRBV7-2 with TRBJ2-5; tentatively, D is TRBD1 (5 bases). CDR1 is SGHTA, CDR2 FQGNSA, per germline. V was shortened by 2 bases and J by 3 bases, with 13 bases between the two germline ends. The CDR3 sequence is 15 residues long. The DNA for the CDR3 is TGTGCCAGCAGCTTATCATCGTCAGGGAAAGAGACCCAGTACTTC. It translates to CASSLSSSGKETQYF.

This clonotype was recorded at least ten times. V is TRBV28 and J is TRBJ1-5, with 8 bases that match TRBD1. The CDR3 length is 15 residues. The germline V gene encodes CDR1 MDHEN and CDR2 SYDVKM. The J segment lost 5 bases and the V segment lost 2 bases, leaving 5 bases of the junction unmatched. The CDR3: CASSLTDRVHQPQHF. CDR3 DNA: TGTGCCAGCAGTTTAACGGACAGGGTGCATCAGCCCCAGCATTTT.

This chain connects TRBV10-2 to TRBJ1-3; D is ambiguous. Germline V CDR1 and CDR2: WSHSY, SAAADI. V was trimmed by 3 bases and J by 4 bases, leaving 10 bases between them. The CDR3 is made up of 14 amino acids. The CDR3 DNA is TGCGCCAGCAGTGAATCCGTTTTAGGAAACACCATATATTTT. Protein: CASSESVLGNTIYF.

The J gene is TRBJ1-4, the V gene TRBV27, with a possible D match to TRBD1 (6 bases). CDR1 and CDR2 from the germline V gene are MNHEY and SMNVEV (reference sequence). The germline V and J ends were trimmed by 4 bases and 0 bases, with 9 bases remaining between them. The CDR3 is 15 amino acids. This CDR3 reads CASSSYRATNEKLFF. DNA for the CDR3: TGTGCCAGCAGTTCGTACAGGGCAACTAATGAAAAACTGTTTTTT.

This clonotype was counted ten times or more. The V gene is TRBV5-1, the J gene TRBJ1-2; TRBD1 agrees at 8 bases. CDR1 is SGHRS and CDR2 is YFSETQ in the germline V gene. V dropped 4 bases and J dropped 7; count of bases not matched to a gene: 15. This CDR3 comprises 16 residues. This CDR3 is CASSLGGTGQGFGYTF. The CDR3 nucleotides read TGCGCCAGCAGCCTCGGGGGTACTGGACAGGGCTTTGGCTACACCTTC.

In its sample, this clonotype was seen many times. This rearrangement joins TRBV20-1 to TRBJ2-7, with a tentative D call TRBD2 (5 bases). The length of the CDR3 is 12 residues. Per the germline V gene, CDR1 is DFQATT and CDR2 is SNEGSKA (reference sequence). V lost 1 base and J 3 bases, leaving 7 bases between the germline ends. The CDR3 reads CSARGTHYEQYF. Written as DNA, the CDR3 is TGCAGTGCTAGAGGGACTCACTACGAGCAGTACTTC.

The chain carries TRBV12-3 or TRBV12-4 and TRBJ1-5; no clear D gene. The CDR3 spans 14 residues. V shed 5 bases and J shed 2 bases, with 10 bases lying between them. The CDR3 nucleotides read TGTGCCAGCAGTCCAGAGAGCGGCAATCAGCCCCAGCATTTT. Its protein product is CASSPESGNQPQHF.

This clonotype came up many times. The chain couples TRBV7-8 to TRBJ2-5; 14 nucleotides line up with TRBD2. There are 18 residues in the CDR3. In germline, CDR1 is SGHVS, CDR2 FQNEAQ. Unmatched junction bases numbered 10, after V lost 2 bases and J lost 5 bases. The CDR3 nucleotides are TGTGCCAGCAGCTTAAGACGACTAGCGGGAGGGAGTGGGGAGACCCAGTACTTC. Its protein is CASSLRRLAGGSGETQYF.

The chain couples TRBV6-2 or TRBV6-3 to TRBJ2-5; D uncertain. Germline CDR1 MNHEY, CDR2 SVGEGT. Between the trimmed V and J ends, which lost 2 bases and 5 bases, there was a span of 27 bases. The CDR3 length is 19 residues. CDR3 loop: CASSYPHETLGPSTETQYF. The CDR3 coding sequence is TGTGCCAGCAGTTACCCGCATGAAACCCTTGGGCCCTCAACTGAGACCCAGTACTTC.

This rearrangement joins TRBV6-5 to TRBJ1-1; D possibly corresponds to TRBD1 (6 bases). Between the trimmed V and J ends, which lost 5 bases and 2 bases, there was a span of 15 bases. The V gene's germline CDR1 is MNHEY and CDR2 SVGAGI. The CDR3 consists of 15 residues. CDR3 coding DNA: TGTGCCAGCAGTCACGGCGGGGGGCGAAACACTGAAGCTTTCTTT. Protein product: CASSHGGGRNTEAFF.

The chain recombines TRBV7-9 with TRBJ1-1; no firm D call. The V end lost 3 bases, the J end lost 4 bases, and 6 bases lay between the germline ends. Per germline, CDR1 SEHNR and CDR2 FQNEAQ (reference sequence). CDR3 length: 12 residues. The chain's CDR3 is CASSLTSTEAFF. CDR3 coding DNA: TGTGCCAGCAGCTTGACATCCACTGAAGCTTTCTTT.

The V call is TRBV5-1, the J call TRBJ2-7; 11 positions agree with TRBD1. The CDR3 has 16 amino acids. Germline CDR1 reads SGHRS; CDR2 reads YFSETQ. The J segment lost 0 bases and the V segment lost 4 bases, leaving 6 bases of the junction unmatched. The CDR3, as DNA: TGCGCCAGCAGCACCCGGGACAGGGGGAACTCCTACGAGCAGTACTTC. Translation: CASSTRDRGNSYEQYF.

This clonotype was picked up many times. The V call is TRBV14, the J call TRBJ1-2; 7 bases are a match to TRBD1. V shed 3 bases and J 4 bases; nucleotides not matched to a gene: 5. CDR1 is SGHDN and CDR2 is FVKESK in the germline V gene. The CDR3 runs 14 residues. The CDR3 spells CASSQGGQTYGYTF. Here the CDR3 DNA reads TGTGCCAGCAGCCAGGGGGGACAGACCTATGGCTACACCTTC.

The table lists this clonotype with many counts. The germline gene is not matched at one end of the junction; a read error may be the cause. V is TRBV7-6 and J is TRBJ1-3, with D possibly matching TRBD1 (5 bases). Germline CDR1 reads SGHVS; CDR2 reads FNYEAQ. The CDR3 totals 17 residues. The CDR3 DNA sequence: TGTGCCAGCAGCTTAGTCGGGGCAGGACGCTCTGGAAACCCCATATATTTT. Its translation: CASSLVGAGRSGNPIYF.

This clonotype was observed a few times. The rearrangement links TRBV3-1 to TRBJ2-1; no reliable D call. V was trimmed by 8 bases and J by 4 bases, leaving 18 bases between them. This CDR3 contains 15 residues. CDR1 and CDR2 from the germline V gene are LGHDT and YNNKEL (reference sequence). CDR3 nucleotides: TGTGCCAGCGCCCAACCGGGCTTTCTTTACAATGAGCAGTTCTTC. It yields the protein CASAQPGFLYNEQFF.

This clonotype has only a few counts. One end of the junction is discordant with germline, which a read error may explain. CDR3 in amino acids: CAGRSGLGLDTQYF. The CDR3 DNA follows: TGTGCCGGCAGATCCGGACTAGGCTTAGATACGCAGTATTTC. This chain links TRBV13 with TRBJ2-3; 7 positions agree with TRBD2. The CDR3 runs 14 residues. The germline gives CDR1 PRHDT, CDR2 FYEKMQ (reference sequence).

This clonotype was seen ten or more times. V is TRBV11-1 and J is TRBJ1-6, with 8 bases identical to TRBD1. The germline gives CDR1 SGHAT, CDR2 FQDESV (reference sequence). V lost 3 bases to trimming and J lost 7 bases; unmatched junction nucleotides: 2. The CDR3 sequence is 14 residues long. The CDR3 loop reads CASSFDRGNSPLHF. For the CDR3, the DNA is TGTGCCAGCAGCTTCGACAGGGGAAATTCACCCCTCCACTTT.

This clonotype was detected ten times or more. This sequence joins TRBV20-1 and TRBJ2-1; D remains ambiguous. Trimming cost V 6 bases and J 0 bases, with 15 bases left between them. The CDR3 runs to 15 residues. The germline V gene has CDR1 DFQATT and CDR2 SNEGSKA (reference sequence). Here the CDR3 DNA reads TGCAGTGCCAGCCGACTCGCGAGCTCCTACAATGAGCAGTTCTTC. Protein: CSASRLASSYNEQFF.

This clonotype was observed many times. The chain links TRBV6-2 or TRBV6-3 to TRBJ2-7, with TRBD2 matching over 10 bases. Germline loops: CDR1 MNHEY, CDR2 SVGEGT. Trimming at V came to 2 bases and at J to 4 bases, leaving 5 bases not matched to a gene. CDR3 length: 15 amino acids. The CDR3 region is CASSYTGLADYEQYF. In nucleotides, the CDR3 is TGTGCCAGCAGTTACACAGGACTAGCGGATTACGAGCAGTACTTC.

This clonotype was seen repeatedly, ten times or more. The rearrangement uses TRBV24-1 and TRBJ2-7; unclear D gene. The CDR3 has 12 amino acids. CDR1 is KGHDR, CDR2 SFDVKD, per germline. Trimming took off 2 bases at V and 5 bases at J, with 6 bases between the two ends. The CDR3: CATSDSTDEQYF. The DNA of the CDR3 is TGTGCCACCAGTGATTCGACGGACGAGCAGTACTTC.

This clonotype has just one count. This chain links TRBV13 with TRBJ2-3; TRBD2 aligns across 13 bases. From germline, CDR1 is PRHDT and CDR2 FYEKMQ (reference sequence). CDR3 size: 20 residues. J lost 5 bases, V lost 3 bases, and 17 bases had no gene match. The CDR3 coding sequence is TGTGCCAGCAGCTTGGGACAGGGGGAACTAGCGGGGGGGCCTGAAGATACGCAGTATTTT. Its protein product is CASSLGQGELAGGPEDTQYF.

Note on this clonotype: The junction departs from germline at one end; a sequencing error may be responsible. This chain links TRBV6-6 with TRBJ2-2; either TRBD1 or TRBD2 may supply D (5 bases each). The CDR3 covers 15 residues. Germline V gene data show CDR1 as MNHNY and CDR2 as SVGAGI (reference sequence). The CDR3 DNA reads as TGTGCCAGCAGTCACTCGGAGGAGAGGACAGGGGAGCTGTTTTTT. Translation gives CASSHSEERTGELFF.

This clonotype was counted at least ten times. The chain carries TRBV12-3 or TRBV12-4 and TRBJ2-7; TRBD1 agrees at 9 bases. Trimming at V came to 6 bases and at J to 3 bases, leaving 9 bases not matched to a gene. The CDR3 covers 15 residues. CDR3 sequence (DNA): TGTGCCAGCAGCTCCGACAGGGGGATAGGCTACGAGCAGTACTTC. This encodes CASSSDRGIGYEQYF.

This chain connects TRBV6-1 to TRBJ2-3; D is ambiguous. CDR1 is MNHNS and CDR2 is SASEGT in the germline V gene. The CDR3 contains 18 residues. The V end lost 5 bases, the J end lost 3 bases, and 24 bases lay between the germline ends. The CDR3 coding sequence is TGTGCCAGCAGTCGCGGAATCCGGGTAGTATTCAGGACAGATACGCAGTATTTT. Translation: CASSRGIRVVFRTDTQYF.

This clonotype was counted ten times or more. The V and J genes are TRBV12-3 or TRBV12-4 and TRBJ2-5, with 12 bases that match TRBD2. This CDR3 contains 18 residues. The J segment lost 4 bases and the V segment lost 2 bases, leaving 11 bases of the junction unmatched. CDR3 coding DNA: TGTGCCAGCAGTTTAAGGGCTAGCGGGAGGGCCAGTATAGAGACCCAGTACTTC. It specifies CASSLRASGRASIETQYF.